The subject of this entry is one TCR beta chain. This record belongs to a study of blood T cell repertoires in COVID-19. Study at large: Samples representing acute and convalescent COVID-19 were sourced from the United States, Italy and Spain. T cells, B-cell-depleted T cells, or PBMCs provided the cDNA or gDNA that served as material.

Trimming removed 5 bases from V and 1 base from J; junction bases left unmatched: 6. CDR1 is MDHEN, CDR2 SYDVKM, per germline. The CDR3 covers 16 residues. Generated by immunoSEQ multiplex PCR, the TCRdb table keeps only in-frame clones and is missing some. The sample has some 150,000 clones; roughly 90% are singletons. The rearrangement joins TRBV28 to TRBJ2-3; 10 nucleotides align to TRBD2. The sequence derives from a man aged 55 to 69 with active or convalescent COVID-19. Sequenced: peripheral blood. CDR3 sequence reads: CASSISGRGGTDTQYF. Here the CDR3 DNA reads TGTGCCAGCAGTATCAGCGGGAGGGGGGGCACAGATACGCAGTATTTT.